This TCR beta chain was identified in a study of T cells expressing NK-cell markers. Study at large: Of eight sequenced donors, seven were HCMV-seropositive and one HCMV-seronegative. Whole-study findings and limits: These same clonotypes (in several donors) also led the CD3+CD56-NKG2C+ fraction.

From germline, CDR1 is SGHTA and CDR2 FQGNSA. The CDR3 consists of 17 residues. The cDNA for TCR beta came from 5'RACE template switching with UMIs. Each CDR3 protein gets one entry in TCRdb, which reprocessed the 5' RACE reads and gives no DNA. Its listing shows some 600,000 distinct CDR3 sequences. In regard to this clonotype: Antigen: not known.

The source is a man aged 18-30 years in good health. The specimen was blood T cells: a sorted CD56 or NKG2C T cell subset, CD4+ or CD8+ T cells, or bulk PBMC T cells (not recorded which). The chain carries TRBV7-2 and TRBJ2-2; there is no DNA to check the TCRdb D call of TRBD1. CDR3 residues: CASSPNYGGMGPGELFF.